The entry that follows covers one T cell receptor (beta chain) sequence. Its antigen is unknown. TCRdb re-called the 5' RACE reads with MiXCR, one entry per CDR3 protein. The sample carries about 200,000 distinct CDR3 sequences, about a tenth recorded once. Healthy Caucasian donors formed the entire cohort. The data derive from a study of identical twins. Whole-study findings and limits: Part of the zero-insertion signal could reflect confounding by invariant MAIT and iNKT cells.

Germline CDR1 is SQVTM and CDR2 is ANQGSEA. The CDR3 contains 13 residues. Trimming took off 4 bases at V and 5 bases at J, with 11 bases between the two ends. The V call is TRBV29-1, the J call TRBJ2-2; weak D call: TRBD2 (7 bases). The sequence came from a woman aged 18-30 years in good health. Sequencing was performed on memory (CD45RO+) T cells sorted from blood. As DNA, the CDR3 is TGCAGCGTTGGCAGGGGAGGGACCGGGGAGCTGTTTTTT. It encodes CSVGRGGTGELFF.